A single sample is the source of the 6 T cell receptor beta chains below, sequenced in a study of CD8 T cell repertoires and HIV-1 epitope variants. Here immunoSEQ multiplex PCR was the method, and the copy in TCRdb shows in-frame clones only, minus some. The table lists 6,000 to 8,000 clones, roughly 61% of them singletons. Antigens for these TCRs are unknown. Sequencing input: cultured CD8+ T cells derived from PBMCs. All receptors derive from a male donor with HIV.

This clone turned up a few times. The chain combines TRBV19 with TRBJ1-5, with 10 nucleotides matching TRBD1. This CDR3 has 15 residues. V was clipped by 3 bases and J by 6 bases; unmatched bases: 5. The germline V gene encodes CDR1 LNHDA and CDR2 SQIVND (reference sequence). The CDR3 nucleotides are TGTGCCAGTAGTATTGGGACAGGGGTACGTCAGCCCCAGCATTTT. The encoded protein is CASSIGTGVRQPQHF.

The CDR3 nucleotides read TGCGCCAGCAGTGAGACTAGCGGGACCGACGAGCAGTACTTC. It yields the protein CASSETSGTDEQYF. The gene calls are TRBV10-2 and TRBJ2-7, with 10 bases identical to TRBD2. After removal of 2 bases from V and 5 bases from J, the junction contained 3 bases not matched to a gene. This CDR3 spans 14 amino acids. The germline gives CDR1 WSHSY, CDR2 SAAADI.

The chain employs TRBV13 and TRBJ2-1, with TRBD1 identical over 7 bases. The ends lost 5 bases at V and 0 bases at J; junction bases unmatched: 10. The CDR3 consists of 17 residues. CDR1 is PRHDT, CDR2 FYEKMQ, per germline (reference sequence). DNA for the CDR3: TGTGCCAGCAGCGTAAACAGGGGTTCTGGCTCCTACAATGAGCAGTTCTTC. Its protein product is CASSVNRGSGSYNEQFF.

The chain uses TRBV21-1 and TRBJ2-4. TRBV21-1 corresponds to a pseudogene. The CDR3 is 15 amino acids. The CDR3: CASSRPGPLKNIQYF. CDR3 coding DNA: TGTGCCAGCAGCAGACCCGGGCCCCTCAAAAACATTCAGTACTTC.

This clone has just one count. The rearrangement joins TRBV5-1 to TRBJ2-5; D is ambiguous. CDR1 is SGHRS, CDR2 YFSETQ, per germline. The CDR3 consists of 14 residues. Trimming left V 2 bases short and J 3 bases short, with 11 bases between. The CDR3 nucleotides are TGCGCCAGCAGCTTCACGGACGCCGAAGAGACCCAGTACTTC. This encodes CASSFTDAEETQYF.

The chain is built from TRBV5-8 and TRBJ2-7; a weak D match, TRBD2 (7 bases). The CDR3 runs 13 residues. Trimming stripped 2 bases from V and 9 bases from J, with 15 bases between. Germline loops: CDR1 SGHTS, CDR2 YDEGEE. The CDR3 nucleotides are TGTGCCAGCAGCTTACAGGGACTACGGAGGCAGTACTTC. This translates into CASSLQGLRRQYF.